The clone carrying this T cell receptor beta chain was counted only a few times. The sample is drawn from a study of patients and donors after allogeneic stem cell transplantation. TCRdb ran MiXCR on the RT-PCR reads and lists one entry per CDR3 protein. The sample consists of about 150,000 distinct CDR3 sequences, approximately 24% of them appearing once. The sequencing sample was made of blood, either unsorted or a sorted T cell fraction (not recorded which). The receptor was derived from a human donor who was either an allogeneic HSCT recipient or a stem cell or donor lymphocyte infusion donor (not recorded which). It is not recorded whose cells these are; they may come from a transplant donor.

DNA for the CDR3: TGCAGTGCTAGAGCCGCCCGGAGTGAAAAACTGTTTTTT. Translating it yields CSARAARSEKLFF. The gene calls are TRBV20-1 and TRBJ1-4; no definite D call. The CDR3 length is 13 residues. Trimming pared 1 base from V and 7 bases from J, leaving 10 bases between. Germline loops: CDR1 DFQATT, CDR2 SNEGSKA (reference sequence).